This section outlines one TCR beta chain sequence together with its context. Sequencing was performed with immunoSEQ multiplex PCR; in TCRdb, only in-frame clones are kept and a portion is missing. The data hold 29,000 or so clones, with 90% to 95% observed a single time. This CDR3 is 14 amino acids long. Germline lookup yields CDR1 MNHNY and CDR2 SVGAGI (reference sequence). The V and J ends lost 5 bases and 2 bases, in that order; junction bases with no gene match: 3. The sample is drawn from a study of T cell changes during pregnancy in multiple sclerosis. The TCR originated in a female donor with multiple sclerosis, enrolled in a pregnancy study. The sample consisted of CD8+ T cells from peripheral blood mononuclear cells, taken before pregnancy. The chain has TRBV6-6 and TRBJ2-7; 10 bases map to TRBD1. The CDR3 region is CASSQGQGTYEQYF. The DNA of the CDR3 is TGTGCCAGCAGTCAGGGACAGGGGACCTACGAGCAGTACTTC.